This TCR beta chain appears in the sequencing data of a study of cytomegalovirus exposure and HLA in healthy donors. Findings and limits, study-wide: Within an earlier analysis, most TCR beta V segments proved productive either about 90% or about 30% of the time.

Trimming shortened V by 2 bases and J by 4 bases, and 7 bases separated the two germline ends. CDR3 length: 13 amino acids. Germline V gene lookup returns CDR1 SGHVS and CDR2 FQNEAQ. Only one count was recorded for this clone. Its matching antigen is unknown. PCR amplification relied on 60 Vbeta primers (plus 13 Jbeta primers). Assay: immunoSEQ multiplex PCR; the TCRdb copy retains only in-frame clones and omits some. The sample carries fewer than 90,000 clones, roughly 70% recorded once. This chain connects TRBV7-8 to TRBJ2-3; maybe TRBD2 (5 bases). The sequenced sample was PBMCs. The receptor comes from a woman in her fifties or sixties in good health and CMV-seropositive. The CDR3 loop is CASSLSRADTQYF. For the CDR3, the DNA is TGTGCCAGCAGCTTATCGAGGGCAGATACGCAGTATTTT. The full variable domain, completed using reference TRBV7-8 and TRBJ2-3, is GAGVSQSPRYKVAKRGQDVALRCDPISGHVSLFWYQQALGQGPEFLTYFQNEAQLDKSGLPSDRFFAERPEGSVSTLKIQRTQQEDSAVYLCASSLSRADTQYFGPGTRLTVL.